This paragraph reports one TCR beta chain. It was RNA transcripts that yielded the amplified TCR beta CDR3 regions. An initial round of RT-PCR targeting the TCR CDR3 relied on the HTBI primer set. In TCRdb, the multiplex PCR reads were re-called with MiXCR into one record per CDR3 protein. The repertoire holds 400,000 to 600,000 distinct CDR3 sequences, about a fifth seen once, with roughly 29% in the top ten. These data come from a study of T cells in Graves' hyperthyroidism and ophthalmopathy. Overall study context: Peripheral blood sampling occurred at initial diagnosis, before any treatment.

Absent ophthalmopathy progression within 18 months defined stable Graves' hyperthyroidism. Sequenced: blood. The TCR originated in a man aged 18 to 30 with Graves' hyperthyroidism.

Here the CDR3 DNA reads TGTGCCTGGAGTGTCAGGGGTCGGCGAAACACCATATATTTT. It specifies CAWSVRGRRNTIYF. The chain employs TRBV30 and TRBJ1-3, with D perhaps TRBD1 (6 bases). Trimming pared 0 bases from V and 5 bases from J, leaving 11 bases between. The CDR3 has 14 residues. CDR1 is GTSNPN and CDR2 is SVGIG in the germline V gene (reference sequence).